This T cell receptor beta chain was found in a study of blood T cell repertoires in COVID-19. Study in general: Specimens from acute and convalescent COVID-19 originated in the United States, Italy and Spain. PBMCs, B-cell-depleted T cells, or T cells were the source of the cDNA or gDNA that made up the material.

This CDR3 is built from 16 residues. From germline, CDR1 is SQVTM and CDR2 ANQGSEA. Trimming removed 5 bases at V and 0 bases at J, with 16 bases between. As originally analysed: Amplification from reference gene primers served as the basis for estimated nucleated cell counts. This table comes from immunoSEQ multiplex PCR, and its TCRdb copy is limited to in-frame clones, with some not included. V and J calls and clone size are copied from that table; D and trimming were computed from the DNA. There are roughly 160,000 clones in the sample; approximately 84% occur only once, and about 5.6% lies in the top ten. Seattle researchers signed up patients amid active infection and tracked them longitudinally.

Sequenced sample: peripheral blood. The receptor was isolated from a woman aged 45-60 years with COVID-19, enrolled during active disease. The V gene is TRBV29-1, the J gene TRBJ2-2; a possible D gene is TRBD1 (5 bases). Written as DNA, the CDR3 is TGCAGCGTTTCCCGAGTCCCAGGGACGAACACCGGGGAGCTGTTTTTT. This encodes CSVSRVPGTNTGELFF.